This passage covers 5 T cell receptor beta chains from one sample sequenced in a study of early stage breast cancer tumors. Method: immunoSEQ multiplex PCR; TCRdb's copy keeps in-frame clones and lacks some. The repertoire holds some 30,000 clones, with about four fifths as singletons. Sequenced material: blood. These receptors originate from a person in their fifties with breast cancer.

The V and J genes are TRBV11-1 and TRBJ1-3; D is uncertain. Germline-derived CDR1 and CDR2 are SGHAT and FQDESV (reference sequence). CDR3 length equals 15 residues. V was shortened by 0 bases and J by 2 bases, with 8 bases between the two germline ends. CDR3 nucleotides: TGTGCCAGCAGCTTAGCGCTGACCACTGGAAACACCATATATTTT. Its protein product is CASSLALTTGNTIYF.

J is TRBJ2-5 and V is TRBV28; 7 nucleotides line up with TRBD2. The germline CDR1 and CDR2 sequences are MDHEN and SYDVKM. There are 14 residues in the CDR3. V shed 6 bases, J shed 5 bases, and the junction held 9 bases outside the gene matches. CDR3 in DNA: TGTGCCAGCAGCCCCGCGGGGGACCGGGAGACCCAGTACTTC. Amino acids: CASSPAGDRETQYF.

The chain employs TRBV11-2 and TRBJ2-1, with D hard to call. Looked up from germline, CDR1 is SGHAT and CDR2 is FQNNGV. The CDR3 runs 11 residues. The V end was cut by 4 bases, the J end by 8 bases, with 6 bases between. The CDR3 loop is CASSSVYEQFF. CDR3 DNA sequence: TGTGCCAGCAGCTCCGTCTATGAGCAGTTCTTC.

CDR3 in DNA: TGTGCCAGCAGACTCCCGGGGAGGGCCTACGAGCAGTACTTC. As protein: CASRLPGRAYEQYF. This chain links TRBV11-2 with TRBJ2-7; 7 nucleotides line up with TRBD2. Germline values: CDR1 SGHAT, CDR2 FQNNGV. V lost 6 bases, J lost 2 bases, and 7 bases stayed unmatched. This CDR3 is built from 14 residues.

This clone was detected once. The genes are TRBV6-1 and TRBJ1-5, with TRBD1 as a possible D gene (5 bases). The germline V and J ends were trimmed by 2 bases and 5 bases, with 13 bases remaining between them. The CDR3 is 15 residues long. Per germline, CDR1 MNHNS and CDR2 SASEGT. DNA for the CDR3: TGTGCCAGCAGTGAATACCAGGGAAGGGATCAGCCCCAGCATTTT. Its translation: CASSEYQGRDQPQHF.